This T cell receptor (beta chain) appears in the sequencing data of a study of identical twins. In TCRdb, the 5' RACE reads were re-called with MiXCR into one record per CDR3 protein. Of 640,000 or so distinct CDR3 sequences listed, 5.5% to 6.5% are singletons. The CDR3 spans 13 residues. V lost 7 bases to trimming and J lost 7 bases, with 11 bases between them. This clonotype was detected many times. The genes are TRBV12-3 or TRBV12-4 and TRBJ1-6; possible D gene TRBD1, 5 bases. The receptor's source is a man aged 18 to 29 in good health. Input material: naive T cells sorted from blood. This chain's CDR3 is CASTPGRNSPLHF. DNA of the CDR3: TGTGCCAGCACCCCAGGGCGGAATTCACCCCTCCACTTT.